This T cell receptor (beta chain) was observed in a study of CD8+ T cells in alopecia areata. Germline V CDR1 and CDR2: SQVTM, ANQGSEA. The V end was cut by 4 bases, the J end by 6 bases, with 6 bases between. The CDR3 runs to 10 residues. TCR sequencing used cDNA made by reverse transcription of extracted RNA. Measured with immunoSEQ multiplex PCR; TCRdb has only the in-frame clones, and not every one. The sample holds about 120,000 clones, about 50% seen once. Sequencing was done on a sample of NKG2D-low CD8+ T cells sorted from blood. The rearrangement links TRBV29-1 to TRBJ1-1; D is undetermined. This sequence originates from a human donor with alopecia areata. The CDR3 sequence is CSVVTSEAFF. In DNA form, the CDR3 reads TGCAGCGTTGTGACGTCTGAAGCTTTCTTT.